This is a list of T cell receptor beta chains from one sample in a study of Ad26.COV2.S vaccination and SARS-CoV-2 variants. Sequenced by immunoSEQ multiplex PCR; TCRdb stores in-frame clones only, minus some. The sample carries about 500,000 clones, 80% to 90% recorded once. The specimen comprised peripheral blood, sampled in a trial of Ad26.COV2.S vaccine versus placebo. The receptors derive from a person aged 18-65 years who received the Ad26.COV2.S COVID-19 vaccine or a placebo. Both conserved end residues are part of each CDR3. A D gene is named only where the DNA matches it firmly. Clone size, where shown, is once, few, many, or a class for clones that have expanded.

TRBJ2-1	TRBV19	TRBD2	-	TGTGCCAGTAGTATAGTAGCGGGAGTAATGAATGAGCAGTTCTTC	CASSIVAGVMNEQFF
TRBJ2-1	TRBV6-5	TRBD2	-	TGTGCCAGCAATCCAATTAGCGGGGCATACAATGAGCAGTTCTTC	CASNPISGAYNEQFF
TRBJ2-5	TRBV6-2/TRBV6-3	TRBD2	-	TGTGCCAGCAGTTACTCGAGGACGGGGGGGAAAGAGACCCAGTACTTC	CASSYSRTGGKETQYF
TRBJ2-7	TRBV12-5	-	-	TGTGCTAGTGGCACAGGGTTCTACGAGCAGTACTTC	CASGTGFYEQYF
TRBJ2-5	TRBV10-3	TRBD2	-	TGTGCCATCAGTCGAGGGACTAACCAAGAGACCCAGTACTTC	CAISRGTNQETQYF
TRBJ1-2	TRBV28	-	-	TGTGCCAGCAGTCTATATCGGACAGCTGGGGATGGCTACACCTTC	CASSLYRTAGDGYTF
TRBJ2-1	TRBV7-2	TRBD1	-	TGTGCCAGCAGCTTAGCTGGGACAGGGGCTCGCAATGAGCAGTTCTTC	CASSLAGTGARNEQFF
TRBJ1-3	TRBV5-6	-	-	TGTGCCAGCAGCTCATTGGGGGCAGGAAACACCATATATTTT	CASSSLGAGNTIYF
TRBJ1-2	TRBV30	-	-	TGTGCCTGGAGTGTATCGTCGGGGGTCCTAATCTATGGCTACACCTTC	CAWSVSSGVLIYGYTF
TRBJ2-3	TRBV3-1/TRBV3-2	-	-	TGTGCCAGCAGCCAAGACCCCGGGGGAAGCACAGATACGCAGTATTTT	CASSQDPGGSTDTQYF
TRBJ1-4	TRBV4-3	-	-	TGCGCCAGCAGCCAAGGACCCGGGACCCTCGAAAATGAAAAACTGTTTTTT	CASSQGPGTLENEKLFF
TRBJ1-2	TRBV6-5	-	-	TGTGCCAGCAGTTACTCAGGGACTTTTGATGGCTACACCTTC	CASSYSGTFDGYTF
TRBJ2-3	TRBV27	-	once	TGTGCCAGCAGAGGACTGTCGGGGAGACCAGATACGCAGTATTTT	CASRGLSGRPDTQYF
TRBJ1-2	TRBV7-9	TRBD1	-	TGTGCCAGCAGCCGAGGTAACCGACAGGGGGCGGACGTGGTCTATGGCTACACCTTC	CASSRGNRQGADVVYGYTF
TRBJ1-3	TRBV15	-	-	TGTGCCACCAGCAGAGATTCCCGAAACACCATATATTTT	CATSRDSRNTIYF
TRBJ2-3	TRBV28	TRBD2	-	TGTGCCAGCAGCCCCGGGACTAGCGGGGGGGTAGATACGCAGTATTTT	CASSPGTSGGVDTQYF
TRBJ2-7	TRBV6-4	TRBD1	-	TGTGCCAGCAGTGACTCTAGGGACAGGGTGATCTACGAGCAGTACTTC	CASSDSRDRVIYEQYF
TRBJ1-4	TRBV5-1	-	once	TGCGCCAGCAGCTTGGTTTCCGGGTCCAACGAAAAACTGTTTTTT	CASSLVSGSNEKLFF
TRBJ1-2	TRBV7-2	-	-	TGTGCCAGCAGCTTAGGGGGGGCAGGAAACTATGGCTACACCTTC	CASSLGGAGNYGYTF
TRBJ2-7	TRBV5-1	-	-	TGCGCCAGCACCATGGACAGACGGGGAGAGCAGTACTTC	CASTMDRRGEQYF
TRBJ1-1	TRBV6-5	-	once	TGTGCCAGCAGCACGCACAGGGACACTGAAGCTTTCTTT	CASSTHRDTEAFF
TRBJ1-2	TRBV5-4	-	once	TGTGCCAGCAGCTTGAAGGAGAACTATGGCTACACCTTC	CASSLKENYGYTF
TRBJ1-6	TRBV5-1	-	-	TGCGCCAGCAGCTTGGAGGGGACTTCCTATAATTCACCCCTCCACTTT	CASSLEGTSYNSPLHF
TRBJ2-5	TRBV2	TRBD1	once	TGTGCCAGCCTCAAACCCGGGACAGGGACTCGAGAGACCCAGTACTTC	CASLKPGTGTRETQYF
TRBJ1-1	TRBV11-3	-	-	TGTGCCAGCAGGCCTGACCTGGAACGGGGTTTGAGAACTGAAGCTTTCTTT	CASRPDLERGLRTEAFF
TRBJ1-4	TRBV12-3/TRBV12-4	TRBD1	-	TGTGCCAGCAGTCAGGGGGTCCCCCTAAAACTGTTTTTT	CASSQGVPLKLFF
TRBJ2-1	TRBV29-1	-	few	TGCAGCGTTGGAGGAGGGAGCCCTAATGAGCAGTTCTTC	CSVGGGSPNEQFF
TRBJ1-1	TRBV29-1	-	-	TGCAGCGCAATTCCATGGGGGACTGAAGCTTTCTTT	CSAIPWGTEAFF
TRBJ1-6	TRBV27	-	-	TGTGCCAGCAGTTTTTGGGCCAGGGGATCCTATAATTCACCCCTCCACTTT	CASSFWARGSYNSPLHF
TRBJ1-1	TRBV4-1	-	-	TGCGCCAGCAGCCAAGCAAGTTTGAACACTGAAGCTTTCTTT	CASSQASLNTEAFF
TRBJ2-1	TRBV25-1	-	once	TGTGCCAGCAGTGAAGGTTACAATGAGCAGTTCTTC	CASSEGYNEQFF
TRBJ1-5	TRBV12-3/TRBV12-4	-	-	TGTGCCAGCAGCCGCCAGGGGAGTCAGCCCCAGCATTTT	CASSRQGSQPQHF
TRBJ2-3	TRBV18	TRBD1	-	TGTGCCAGCTCATTTGCCGGGACAGGCACAGATACGCAGTATTTT	CASSFAGTGTDTQYF
TRBJ2-1	TRBV15	-	-	TGTGCCACCAGCAGAGTAGAGTTCGGGTACAATGAGCAGTTCTTC	CATSRVEFGYNEQFF
TRBJ2-7	TRBV7-2	-	-	TGTGCCAGCAGCTGGTCCGGTGAGCAGTACTTC	CASSWSGEQYF
TRBJ2-7	TRBV28	-	-	TGTGCCAGCAGTTGGGTGAACGAGCAGTACTTC	CASSWVNEQYF
TRBJ2-5	TRBV15	TRBD1	-	TGTGCCTTCACGCCCCGAACAGGGGGCATTGAGACCCAGTACTTC	CAFTPRTGGIETQYF
TRBJ2-1	TRBV4-2	-	once	TGTGCCAGCAGCCAAGATCCGAGCGGCCTCTACAATGAGCAGTTCTTC	CASSQDPSGLYNEQFF
TRBJ1-2	TRBV20-1	TRBD1	-	TGCAGTGCTAGTCAGGGGGCCTACTATGGCTACACCTTC	CSASQGAYYGYTF
TRBJ1-1	TRBV7-3	TRBD1	-	TGTGCCAGCAGCCCCGACAGGGACACTGAAGCTTTCTTT	CASSPDRDTEAFF